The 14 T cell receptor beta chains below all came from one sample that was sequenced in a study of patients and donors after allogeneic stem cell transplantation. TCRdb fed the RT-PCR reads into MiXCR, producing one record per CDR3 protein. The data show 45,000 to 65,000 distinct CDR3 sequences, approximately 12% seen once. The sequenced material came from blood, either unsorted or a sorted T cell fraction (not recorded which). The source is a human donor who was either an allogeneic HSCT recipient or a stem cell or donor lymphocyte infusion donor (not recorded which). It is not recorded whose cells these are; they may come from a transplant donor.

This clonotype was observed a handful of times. The CDR3 nucleotides are TGTGCCAGCAGCTTAGCGGGACTACTAATGGGCGACGAGCAGTACTTC. Encoded protein: CASSLAGLLMGDEQYF. The chain couples TRBV7-9 to TRBJ2-7, with TRBD2 identical over 7 bases. This CDR3 has 16 residues. V trimming: 0 bases; J trimming: 5 bases; junction bases outside the gene matches: 10. In germline, CDR1 is SEHNR, CDR2 FQNEAQ (reference sequence).

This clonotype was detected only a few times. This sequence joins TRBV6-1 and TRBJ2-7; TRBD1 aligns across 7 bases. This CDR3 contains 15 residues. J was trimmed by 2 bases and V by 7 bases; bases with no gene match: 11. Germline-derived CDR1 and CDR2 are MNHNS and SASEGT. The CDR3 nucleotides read TGTGCCAGCACCCTCCGGAAAGGGGGCACCTACGAGCAGTACTTC. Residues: CASTLRKGGTYEQYF.

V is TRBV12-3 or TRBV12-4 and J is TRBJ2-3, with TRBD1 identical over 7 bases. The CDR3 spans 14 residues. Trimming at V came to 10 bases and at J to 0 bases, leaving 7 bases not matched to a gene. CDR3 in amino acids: CATEPGQSTDTQYF. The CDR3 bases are TGTGCCACAGAACCGGGACAGAGCACAGATACGCAGTATTTT.

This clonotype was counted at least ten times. The CDR3 sequence: CASSLFGRERSSYNEQFF. In DNA, the CDR3 is TGCGCCAGCAGCTTGTTCGGGCGGGAGCGAAGCTCCTACAATGAGCAGTTCTTC. The rearrangement joins TRBV5-1 to TRBJ2-1, with 7 bases that match TRBD2. This CDR3 contains 18 residues. V lost 1 base, J lost 0 bases, and 10 bases stayed unmatched. CDR1 is SGHRS and CDR2 is YFSETQ in the germline V gene.

As DNA, the CDR3 is TGCGCCAGTAACCGGGACCACTCCTACGAGCAGTACTTC. Protein product: CASNRDHSYEQYF. The chain recombines TRBV10-1 with TRBJ2-7; the D gene could be TRBD1 or TRBD2 (5 bases each). V lost 9 bases and J 0 bases, leaving 12 bases between the germline ends. CDR3 length: 13 residues. Germline-derived CDR1 and CDR2 are WNHNN and SYGVQD (reference sequence).

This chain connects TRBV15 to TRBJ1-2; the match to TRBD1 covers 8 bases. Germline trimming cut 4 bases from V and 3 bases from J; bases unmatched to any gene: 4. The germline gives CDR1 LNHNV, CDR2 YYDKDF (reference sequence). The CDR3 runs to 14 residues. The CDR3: CATSTQDRDYGYTF. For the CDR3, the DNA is TGTGCCACCAGCACTCAGGACAGGGACTATGGCTACACCTTC.

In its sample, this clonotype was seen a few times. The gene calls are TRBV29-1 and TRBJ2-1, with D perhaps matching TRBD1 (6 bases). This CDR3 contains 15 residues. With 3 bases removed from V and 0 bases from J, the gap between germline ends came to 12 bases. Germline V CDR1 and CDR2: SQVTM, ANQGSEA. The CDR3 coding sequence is TGCAGCGTTGACGACAGGTACAACTCCTACAATGAGCAGTTCTTC. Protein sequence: CSVDDRYNSYNEQFF.

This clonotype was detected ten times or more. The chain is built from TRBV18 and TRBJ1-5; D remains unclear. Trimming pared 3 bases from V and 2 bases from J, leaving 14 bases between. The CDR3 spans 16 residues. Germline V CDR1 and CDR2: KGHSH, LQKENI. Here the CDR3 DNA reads TGTGCCAGCTCACCCAGTTTAGTGGACGGCAATCAGCCCCAGCATTTT. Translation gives CASSPSLVDGNQPQHF. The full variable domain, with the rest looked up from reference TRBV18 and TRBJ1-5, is NAGVMQNPRHLVRRRGQEARLRCSPMKGHSHVYWYRQLPEEGLKFMVYLQKENIIDESGMPKERFSAEFPKEGPSILRIQQVVRGDSAAYFCASSPSLVDGNQPQHFGDGTRLSIL.

The CDR3 here is CASSYRLAGGLDEQFF. DNA of the CDR3: TGTGCCAGCAGCTACCGACTAGCGGGAGGGTTAGATGAGCAGTTCTTC. The V gene is TRBV7-2, the J gene TRBJ2-1; 14 bases align to TRBD2. Germline CDR1 and CDR2: SGHTA and FQGNSA. The CDR3 has 16 amino acids. The V gene end was trimmed by 4 bases and the J gene end by 8 bases; junction bases not matched to a gene: 7.

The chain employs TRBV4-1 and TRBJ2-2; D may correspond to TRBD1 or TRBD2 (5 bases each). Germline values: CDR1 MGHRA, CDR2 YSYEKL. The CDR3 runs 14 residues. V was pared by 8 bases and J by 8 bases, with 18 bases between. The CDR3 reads CASFTPTGGGELFF. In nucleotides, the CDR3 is TGCGCCAGCTTCACCCCCACAGGCGGGGGGGAGCTGTTTTTT.

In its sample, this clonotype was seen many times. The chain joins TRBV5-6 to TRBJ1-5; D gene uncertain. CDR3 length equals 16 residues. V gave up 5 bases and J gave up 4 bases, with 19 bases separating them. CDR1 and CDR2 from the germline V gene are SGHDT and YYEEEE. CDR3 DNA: TGTGCCAGCAGTCGCTCAGGTGGCTTTGCAAATCAGCCCCAGCATTTT. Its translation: CASSRSGGFANQPQHF.

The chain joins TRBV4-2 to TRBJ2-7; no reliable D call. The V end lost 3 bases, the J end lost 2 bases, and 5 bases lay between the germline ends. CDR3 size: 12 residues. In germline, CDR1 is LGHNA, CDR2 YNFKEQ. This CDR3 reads CASSHYTYEQYF. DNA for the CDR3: TGTGCCAGCAGCCACTATACCTACGAGCAGTACTTC.

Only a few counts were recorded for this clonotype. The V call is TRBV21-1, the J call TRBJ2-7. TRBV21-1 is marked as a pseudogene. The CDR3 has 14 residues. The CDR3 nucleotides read TGTGCCAGCAAGGCCGGAGCGAACATATACGAGCAGTACTTC. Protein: CASKAGANIYEQYF.

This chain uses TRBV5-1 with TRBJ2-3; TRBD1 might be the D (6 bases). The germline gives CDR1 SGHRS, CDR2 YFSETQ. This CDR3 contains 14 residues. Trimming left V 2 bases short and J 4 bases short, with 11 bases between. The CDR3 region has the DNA TGCGCCAGCAGCTTCTCTCAGGGGTCAGATACGCAGTATTTT. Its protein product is CASSFSQGSDTQYF.